Listed below are T cell receptor beta chains from one sample, sequenced in a study of T cells after yellow fever vaccination. From the 5' RACE reads, TCRdb called clonotypes with MiXCR, one entry per CDR3 protein. The table lists roughly 340,000 distinct CDR3 sequences, almost 4% of them singletons. The starting material was PBMCs, obtained 5 days after the yellow fever booster vaccination. The receptor source for this set is a man in his late teens or twenties who received the YFV17D yellow fever vaccine. The CDR3 runs from the conserved cysteine through the conserved F or W. D genes are given only for firm matches. Rows give clone size only sometimes, using once, few, many, or a class for an expanded clone.

DNA | CDR3 | D | size | J | V
TGCAGTGCTAAGACAGGAATTCCCTATGGCTACACCTTC | CSAKTGIPYGYTF | NA | many | TRBJ1-2 | TRBV20-1
TGCAGTGCTAGAGGCCTCGATCAGCCCCAGCATTTT | CSARGLDQPQHF | NA | few | TRBJ1-5 | TRBV20-1
TGTGCCAGCACCCCGGGAAGCGGGGAATATCAAGAGACCCAGTACTTC | CASTPGSGEYQETQYF | TRBD2 | NA | TRBJ2-5 | TRBV12-3/TRBV12-4
TGTGCCAGCAGTTACGTCAGCACAGATACGCAGTATTTT | CASSYVSTDTQYF | NA | NA | TRBJ2-3 | TRBV6-6
TGTGCCATCACTTCAGGGGCTGGCGGGGAGCTGTTTTTT | CAITSGAGGELFF | NA | many | TRBJ2-2 | TRBV10-3
TGCGCCAGCCGTAACGCCCCGGGACTAACGTACCAAGAGACCCAGTACTTC | CASRNAPGLTYQETQYF | TRBD2 | many | TRBJ2-5 | TRBV5-1
TGCGCCAGCAGCCGTACAAGCCCCGCAACTAATGAAAAACTGTTTTTT | CASSRTSPATNEKLFF | NA | many | TRBJ1-4 | TRBV5-1
TGTGCCAGCAGTCAGAGTGCAGATACGCAGTATTTT | CASSQSADTQYF | NA | few | TRBJ2-3 | TRBV6-2/TRBV6-3
TGCAGTGCCGACACTAGCGGGGGCCCCCTAAGAGAGACCCAGTACTTC | CSADTSGGPLRETQYF | TRBD2 | NA | TRBJ2-5 | TRBV20-1
TGTGCCAGCAGCCCTGGGCCCTCGCGGGGGCGGGAGACCCAGTACTTC | CASSPGPSRGRETQYF | NA | NA | TRBJ2-5 | TRBV7-2
TGCAGCGTTAGGTCGGCGATTGAAGCTTTCTTT | CSVRSAIEAFF | NA | few | TRBJ1-1 | TRBV29-1
TGTGCCAGCAGCTTACACCATTTTGGGGGGAACGAGCAGTACTTC | CASSLHHFGGNEQYF | NA | NA | TRBJ2-7 | TRBV11-2
TGTGCCAGCAGCCGGCAGACTAGCGGGGGAGGTACCGGGGAGCTGTTTTTT | CASSRQTSGGGTGELFF | TRBD2 | NA | TRBJ2-2 | TRBV4-2
TGCGCCAGCAGCTTGGGAGGGGTTAGCGGGCCCCGGGCCCCCTACAATGAGCAGTTCTTC | CASSLGGVSGPRAPYNEQFF | TRBD2 | NA | TRBJ2-1 | TRBV5-1
TGTGCCAGCAGCTTAGTATCACGGGGATATGGCTACACCTTC | CASSLVSRGYGYTF | NA | many | TRBJ1-2 | TRBV7-9
TGTGCCAGCAGTCGCCCGCCCGACAGGAATTATAATTCACCCCTCCACTTT | CASSRPPDRNYNSPLHF | NA | many | TRBJ1-6 | TRBV6-6
TGTGCCAGCAGCCCCTGGGCTAGCGCCGCAGATACGCAGTATTTT | CASSPWASAADTQYF | NA | many | TRBJ2-3 | TRBV7-2
TGCGCCAGCAGCTTGGAATCAGCCTATGGCTACACCTTC | CASSLESAYGYTF | NA | many | TRBJ1-2 | TRBV5-1
TGCGCCAGCAGTCAATCACTACAGGGCCCAGATACGCAGTATTTT | CASSQSLQGPDTQYF | NA | many | TRBJ2-3 | TRBV23-1
TGCGCCAGCAGCCAAGATCGCCTGGGACAGAGCTCCTACAATGAGCAGTTCTTC | CASSQDRLGQSSYNEQFF | TRBD1 | NA | TRBJ2-1 | TRBV4-1
TGCGCCAGCAGCTCACAGGGATTCACCGGGGAGCTGTTTTTT | CASSSQGFTGELFF | NA | few | TRBJ2-2 | TRBV5-1
TGTGCCAGCAGCTTAAGCGGGGGGGCGGATAGCACAGATACGCAGTATTTT | CASSLSGGADSTDTQYF | TRBD2 | many | TRBJ2-3 | TRBV7-2
TGCGCCAGCAGCCAAGATAGGGGGAGGCTTGAAAAACTGTTTTTT | CASSQDRGRLEKLFF | NA | NA | TRBJ1-4 | TRBV4-3
TGTGCCAGCAGTTATTACGGGACCCAGTACTTC | CASSYYGTQYF | NA | few | TRBJ2-5 | TRBV27
TGCAGTGGGGGACAGGGCAACGAAAAACTGTTTTTT | CSGGQGNEKLFF | TRBD1 | few | TRBJ1-4 | TRBV20-1
TGCAGTGCTAGGCCAGGGGGGATCAACACTGAAGCTTTCTTT | CSARPGGINTEAFF | TRBD1 | many | TRBJ1-1 | TRBV20-1
TGTGCCAGCAGTGAAGTTAGAGGGACAGGGGCCAACTATGGCTACACCTTC | CASSEVRGTGANYGYTF | TRBD1 | few | TRBJ1-2 | TRBV6-1
TGTGCCAGCAGTTTAGGGAACGAGGGGGGGCGAGCTTTCTTT | CASSLGNEGGRAFF | NA | NA | TRBJ1-1 | TRBV28
TGTGCCAGCAGCCAAATCGGACAGGGGTCTTATGGCTACACCTTC | CASSQIGQGSYGYTF | TRBD1 | few | TRBJ1-2 | TRBV4-2
TGTGCCAGCAGCTCCCCATCCCTGCTGGCGCAACGCTTTTACGAGCAGTACTTC | CASSSPSLLAQRFYEQYF | NA | few | TRBJ2-7 | TRBV7-2
TGTGCCAGCACCCCGTGGTGCGGGGCAAATACGCAGTATTTT | CASTPWCGANTQYF | NA | NA | TRBJ2-3 | TRBV21-1
TGCGCCAGCAGCTTGGACGTGGCCGGAGGGATGATCGAAAAACTGTTTTTT | CASSLDVAGGMIEKLFF | NA | NA | TRBJ1-4 | TRBV5-1
TGTGCCAGCAGCCCCCCAACTTGGGACAGGGAATTCTTC | CASSPPTWDREFF | TRBD1 | few | TRBJ2-1 | TRBV5-5
TGCGCCAGCAGCTTGGGAAGGGCTGCGGGGGAGCTGTTTTTT | CASSLGRAAGELFF | NA | few | TRBJ2-2 | TRBV5-1
TGTGCCAGCAGCCAAGATCGGTTAGCGGGGGGAGATACGCAGTATTTT | CASSQDRLAGGDTQYF | TRBD2 | NA | TRBJ2-3 | TRBV3-1
TGTGCCAGCAGCCGACCGGGACAGGGAAACACCATATATTTT | CASSRPGQGNTIYF | TRBD1 | NA | TRBJ1-3 | TRBV16
TGTGCCAGCAGCCAAGGGGGGCAGAACACTGAAGCTTTCTTT | CASSQGGQNTEAFF | NA | many | TRBJ1-1 | TRBV7-6
TGCGCCAGCAGCCAACCTACAGCTTATGGCTACACCTTC | CASSQPTAYGYTF | NA | few | TRBJ1-2 | TRBV4-3
TGCGCCAGCAGCAGGGGAGACAGGGGGTACCAAGAGACCCAGTACTTC | CASSRGDRGYQETQYF | TRBD1 | few | TRBJ2-5 | TRBV4-1
TGTGCCAGCAGTCGCCAGGGACGAAGGAGCTCCTACGAGCAGTACTTC | CASSRQGRRSSYEQYF | NA | NA | TRBJ2-7 | TRBV2
TGCAGTGCAACTACAGGGATCGGTCAGCCCCAGCATTTT | CSATTGIGQPQHF | NA | many | TRBJ1-5 | TRBV20-1